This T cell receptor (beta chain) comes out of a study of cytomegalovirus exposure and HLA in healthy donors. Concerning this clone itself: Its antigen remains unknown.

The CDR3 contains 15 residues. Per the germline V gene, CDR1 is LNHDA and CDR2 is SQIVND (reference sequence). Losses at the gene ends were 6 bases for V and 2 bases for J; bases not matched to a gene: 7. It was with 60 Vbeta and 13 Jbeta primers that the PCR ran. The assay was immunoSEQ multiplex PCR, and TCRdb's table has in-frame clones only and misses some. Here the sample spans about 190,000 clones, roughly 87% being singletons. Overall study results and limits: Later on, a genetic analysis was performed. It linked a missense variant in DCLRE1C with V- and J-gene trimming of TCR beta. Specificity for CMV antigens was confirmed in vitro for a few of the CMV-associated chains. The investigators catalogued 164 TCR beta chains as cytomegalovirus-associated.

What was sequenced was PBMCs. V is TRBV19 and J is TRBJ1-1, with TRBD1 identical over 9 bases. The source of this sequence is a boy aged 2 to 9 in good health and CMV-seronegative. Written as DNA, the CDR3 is TGTGCCAGTAGGCGTTCGGGACAGGGAAACACTGAAGCTTTCTTT. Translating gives CASRRSGQGNTEAFF.